This T cell receptor (beta chain) was obtained from a study of human T cells and chemical hapten exposure. General study points: Unchanged with DPC sensitization were TCRs above 1 in 1000 frequency.

This clonotype was counted ten times or more. Its target is unknown. Original analysis: Ranging from roughly 23,224 to 750,000, TCR counts per sample had a median value of around 94,000. TCRdb independently ran MiXCR on the RACE reads; one entry per CDR3 protein. TCRdb's processing, not the authors' own work, is the source of the V and J calls. Among 45,000 or so distinct CDR3 sequences listed, roughly 4.2% were seen once. Sample time point: healthy volunteer bleed at 2 weeks. Total RNA came from unfractionated whole blood. Trimming cost V 6 bases and J 0 bases, with 12 bases left between them. Germline lookup yields CDR1 MDHEN and CDR2 SYDVKM. The CDR3 is made up of 14 amino acids.

The V call is TRBV28, the J call TRBJ2-7, with D uncertain. The clonotype was recovered from a human donor in good health. Some clones in this sample may be carry-over from other donors' samples. Sequenced material: whole blood. In nucleotides, the CDR3 is TGTGCCAGCAGCCCGGAAACAAGCTCCTACGAGCAGTACTTC. The encoded protein is CASSPETSSYEQYF.